This T cell receptor beta chain emerged from a study of blood T cells in healthy people across ages. This CDR3 region has 13 residues. CDR1 is SGHRS, CDR2 YFSETQ, per germline. Using a J-beta primer mix together with a sample-barcoded 5' primer, a second PCR was run for roughly 7 to 11 cycles. Each of the samples gave a minimum of 3 million paired-end reads that contained CDR3. TCRdb reanalysed the 5' RACE reads using MiXCR and keeps one entry per CDR3 protein. The table lists 1.5 million to 2 million distinct CDR3 sequences, approximately 39% of them singletons, with around 23% in the top ten. For this clonotype: Its target is unknown. The junction differs from germline at one of its ends, possibly a read error.

The study, taken as a whole, reports: PBMC samples, being unsorted, prevented any conclusive comparison of naive and antigen-experienced cells. More naive CD4+ cells and higher diversity marked long-lived donors relative to aged donors.

Sequenced material: blood. V and J are TRBV5-1 and TRBJ2-7; D is unresolved. The source of this sequence is a human donor in good health. The DNA of the CDR3 is TGCGCTAGCAGCAACGAGGACGTGGGGAAGCAGTACTTC. This encodes CASSNEDVGKQYF.